These 8 T cell receptor beta chains were all obtained from the same sample, sequenced in a study of blood T cell repertoires in COVID-19. The assay was immunoSEQ multiplex PCR, and TCRdb's table has in-frame clones only and misses some. This table holds hundreds of thousands of clones, approximately 90% found once. The sequenced material came from PBMCs or T cells enriched from blood (not recorded which). These receptors came from a woman between 50 and 59 years old who had recovered from COVID-19.

J is TRBJ2-2 and V is TRBV11-3; D is possibly TRBD1 (5 bases). Trimming took off 5 bases at V and 6 bases at J, with 10 bases between the two ends. This CDR3 contains 13 residues. Germline CDR1 reads SGHNT; CDR2 reads YENEEA. In DNA form, the CDR3 reads TGTGCCAGCAGCCCCACACAGGCCGGGGAGCTGTTTTTT. This translates into CASSPTQAGELFF.

The J gene is TRBJ2-3, the V gene TRBV2, with D maybe TRBD1 (5 bases). The CDR3 has 13 residues. Germline CDR1 is SNHLY and CDR2 is FYNNEI. V was clipped by 3 bases and J by 1 base, with 5 bases between them. The CDR3 nucleotides read TGTGCCAGCAGTGACAGGGGCACAGATACGCAGTATTTT. Translation gives CASSDRGTDTQYF. The variable domain in full, completed from reference TRBV2 and TRBJ2-3, reads EPEVTQTPSHQVTQMGQEVILRCVPISNHLYFYWYRQILGQKVEFLVSFYNNEISEKSEIFDDQFSVERPDGSNFTLKIRSTKLEDSAMYFCASSDRGTDTQYFGPGTRLTVL.

The rearrangement uses TRBV27 and TRBJ2-4; unclear D gene. The CDR3 totals 15 residues. Per the germline V gene, CDR1 is MNHEY and CDR2 is SMNVEV (reference sequence). Trimming removed 2 bases at V and 5 bases at J, with 13 bases between. The CDR3 spells CASSLEYGPENIQYF. The CDR3 nucleotides read TGTGCCAGCAGTTTAGAGTATGGGCCTGAAAACATTCAGTACTTC.

This clone was detected only once. The chain joins TRBV6-4 to TRBJ2-1; 11 bases fit TRBD2. From germline, CDR1 is MRHNA and CDR2 SNTAGT. This CDR3 spans 15 amino acids. V lost 4 bases and J lost 7; bases outside the gene matches: 6. CDR3 sequence reads: CASSATSGKVNEQFF. In DNA, the CDR3 is TGTGCCAGCAGTGCGACTAGCGGGAAGGTAAATGAGCAGTTCTTC.

This clone is a singleton in its sample. This chain uses TRBV5-6 with TRBJ1-2, with 9 bases fitting TRBD1. The CDR3 contains 15 residues. V was pared by 2 bases and J by 8 bases, with 10 bases of the junction left unmatched. Germline loops: CDR1 SGHDT, CDR2 YYEEEE. As DNA, the CDR3 is TGTGCCAGCAGCTTATTCGACAGGGGGTCTGTAGGCTACACCTTC. This sequence encodes CASSLFDRGSVGYTF.

The chain uses TRBV18 and TRBJ2-7; tentative D call: TRBD2 (5 bases). This CDR3 comprises 14 residues. Trimming stripped 1 base from V and 4 bases from J, with 11 bases between. Germline CDR1 is KGHSH and CDR2 is LQKENI. The CDR3 nucleotides are TGTGCCAGCTCACCACTCAGTGGGAGTTACGAGCAGTACTTC. It is translated as CASSPLSGSYEQYF.

This chain connects TRBV18 to TRBJ2-7; 10 bases are shared with TRBD2. Germline values: CDR1 KGHSH, CDR2 LQKENI. With 3 bases clipped from V and 10 bases from J, the junction kept 9 bases outside the gene matches. This CDR3 has 14 residues. The CDR3 loop reads CASSPIGLAENQYF. The CDR3 nucleotides are TGTGCCAGCTCACCGATTGGACTAGCGGAGAACCAGTACTTC.

The chain links TRBV9 to TRBJ2-1; the D gene is possibly TRBD1 (6 bases). The ends were cut back, 0 bases at V and 1 base at J, with 11 bases in the middle. CDR3 length: 16 residues. Germline assignment: CDR1 SGDLS and CDR2 YYNGEE. CDR3 DNA: TGTGCCAGCAGCGTAGGGGACACTCGATCCTACAATGAGCAGTTCTTC. Amino acid sequence: CASSVGDTRSYNEQFF.